This T cell receptor beta chain was sequenced during a study of shared clonotypes between healthy human individuals. Sequencing was performed with immunoSEQ multiplex PCR; in TCRdb, only in-frame clones are kept and a portion is missing. The sample shows about 2.2 million clones, around 93% of them seen only once. Germline V CDR1 and CDR2: PRHDT, FYEKMQ (reference sequence). V lost 1 base and J lost 3, with 15 bases in between. CDR3 length: 17 residues. The naive CD8 fraction comprised CD45RO-negative cells positively selected for CCR7 and excluded terminally differentiated effector memory CD45RA+ cells.

The TCR originated in a man aged 18 to 29 in good health. Some clones in this sample may be carry-over from other donors' samples. Specimen: naive CD8+ T cells from PBMCs. The chain has TRBV13 and TRBJ1-4; D ambiguous. The CDR3 spells CASSLDGRTGANEKLFF. CDR3 DNA sequence: TGTGCCAGCAGCTTAGACGGCAGGACTGGCGCTAATGAAAAACTGTTTTTT.